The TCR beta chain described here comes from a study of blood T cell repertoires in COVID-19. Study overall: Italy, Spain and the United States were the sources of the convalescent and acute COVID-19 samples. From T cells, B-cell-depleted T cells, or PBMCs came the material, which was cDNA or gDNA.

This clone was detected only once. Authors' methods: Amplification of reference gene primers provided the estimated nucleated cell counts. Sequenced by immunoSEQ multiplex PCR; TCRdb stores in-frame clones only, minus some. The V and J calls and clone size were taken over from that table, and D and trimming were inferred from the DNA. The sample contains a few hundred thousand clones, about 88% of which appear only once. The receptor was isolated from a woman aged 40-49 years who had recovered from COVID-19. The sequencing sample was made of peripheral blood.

The CDR3 loop is CASEGLSPDEQFF. The CDR3 coding sequence is TGCGCCAGTGAGGGACTAAGTCCCGATGAGCAGTTCTTC. This chain uses TRBV5-1 with TRBJ2-1; 7 bases fit TRBD2. Germline V gives CDR1 SGHRS, CDR2 YFSETQ. The junction had 10 bases not matched to a gene; V was cut back by 8 bases and J by 8 bases. The CDR3 covers 13 residues.